The source of this TCR beta chain is a study of cytomegalovirus exposure and HLA in healthy donors. In the study overall: Of all 400 or so donors who were genotyped, 70% to 85% belonged to the Caucasian-associated ancestry cluster.

This PCR relied on a set of 60 Vbeta primers and 13 Jbeta primers. The assay was immunoSEQ multiplex PCR, and TCRdb's table has in-frame clones only and misses some. The repertoire includes under 200,000 clones, over 70% of them detected once, and about 1.5% sits in the top ten. Findings and limits, study-wide: Evidence from a later analysis indicated that most CMV-associated TCR beta chains looked HLA-restricted. TCR beta sequences reportedly predicted most subjects' HLA-A and HLA-B alleles accurately. In a later analysis, parvovirus B19, influenza, CMV and Epstein-Barr virus appeared linked to several top co-occurrence clusters.

Comment on this clone: Its specificity is not known. The germline gene is not matched at one end of the junction; a read error may be the cause.

The receptor's source is a woman aged 25 to 39 in good health and CMV-seronegative. The sample taken for sequencing was PBMCs.

The CDR3 DNA reads TGCAGCGCCACCAGAGGCTCTGGAGACACCATATATTTT. Encoded protein: CSATRGSGDTIYF. The chain uses TRBV29-1 and TRBJ1-3; D remains unclear. Looked up from germline, CDR1 is SQVTM and CDR2 is ANQGSEA. This CDR3 is built from 13 residues.